These T cell receptor beta chains were read from a single sample in a study of CD8 T cells in Susac syndrome. TCRdb re-called the immunoSEQ multiplex PCR reads with MiXCR, one entry per CDR3 protein. The sample shows 200,000 or so distinct CDR3 sequences, 90% to 95% of them seen only once. Sequencing input: CD4+ T cells from PBMCs. These receptors came from a human donor with multiple sclerosis. The CDR3 runs from the conserved cysteine through the conserved F or W. Each record gives: D gene, V gene, clone size, CDR3 protein. D genes are given only for firm matches. Rows may omit the clone size; those that give it use once, few, many or a size class.

>.|TRBV5-1|.
CASSWEGRYSEQFF
>TRBD1|TRBV7-9|.
CASHRTGFTDTQYF
>TRBD1|TRBV12-3/TRBV12-4|.
CASSRQGLRNEQFF
>.|TRBV29-1|.
CSVEAGANVLTF
>.|TRBV5-4|.
CASSFLVQRDEQYF
>TRBD1|TRBV20-1|few
CSARVGTGQETQYF
>.|TRBV30|.
CAWSVQGDTQYF
>.|TRBV19|.
CASSISGTPSGGQFF
>.|TRBV30|few
CAWESFYEQYF
>TRBD2|TRBV7-9|.
CASSTAGAHEQFF
>TRBD2|TRBV18|.
CASSTTSGRGHEQFF
>TRBD2|TRBV24-1|.
CATSDYPSGYQETQYF
>.|TRBV11-2|.
CASIPLGVLTGGANVLTF
>TRBD2|TRBV5-6|.
CASSPPGLADTDTQYF
>TRBD1|TRBV9|.
CASSVGQGSNQPQHF
>.|TRBV20-1|.
CSATLGGGYGYTF
>TRBD1|TRBV27|once
CASSFRQGYGGYTF
>.|TRBV20-1|.
CSAMFTTDTQYF
>.|TRBV7-2|.
CASSTYVTSFYEQYF
>TRBD1|TRBV27|.
CASSSGDRGGSNQPQHF
>TRBD1|TRBV15|.
CATSRDLGQGLRETQYF
>.|TRBV12-3/TRBV12-4|.
CASSLGFLTTGELFF
>.|TRBV30|.
CAWRLNMNTEAFF
>.|TRBV6-5|once
CASSSPRTGNWEETQYF
>.|TRBV5-1|.
CASSLYRSNYGYTF
>.|TRBV30|.
CAWSIPGARGIQYF
>.|TRBV7-8|.
CASSLLYGARAYEQYF
>.|TRBV7-9|.
CASSLAGGSGEQYF
>.|TRBV2|.
CASSPTTTIEQYF
>.|TRBV29-1|.
CSVEQENYGYTF
>.|TRBV3-1|.
CASSPSRVGEQYF
>.|TRBV9|once
CASSVDGRQGYEQYF
>.|TRBV5-1|.
CASSPGHLGSEAFF
>.|TRBV29-1|once
CSVDQGASSYEQYF
>.|TRBV6-6|.
CASRPRTGNNEQFF
>TRBD1|TRBV2|.
CASSAQDRGYGYTF
>.|TRBV5-4|.
CASSFSGERERFF
>TRBD2|TRBV30|.
CALERASGPRVVDTQYF
>.|TRBV5-6|few
CASSLWSDTQYF
>.|TRBV7-9|.
CASSFLVDGYGYTF
>.|TRBV29-1|.
CSVEVGPTDTQYF
>.|TRBV11-2|.
CAVADSGANVLTF
>.|TRBV15|.
CATSRDRDPLLGNQPQHF
>.|TRBV3-1|.
CASSPSGWGTGELFF
>.|TRBV20-1|.
CSARRSGTVAFF
>TRBD1|TRBV24-1|.
CATSDWGQGGMETQYF
>.|TRBV30|.
CAASRGYEQYF
>TRBD2|TRBV20-1|.
CSASGTSGYTGELFF
>.|TRBV2|.
CASSEMAGKQFF
>.|TRBV9|.
CASSPGGIVQPQHF
>.|TRBV3-1|.
CASSQEPASADTQYF
>.|TRBV4-2|.
CASSQVPLGGAATDTQYF
>.|TRBV13|.
CASSPGPVGANVLTF
>.|TRBV24-1|.
CATSDRLGRGGDTQYF